This T cell receptor beta chain stems from a study of CD8 T cells in ankylosing spondylitis (TCRdb year 2017). In terms of the full investigation: The study set out to find disease-linked TCR variants by profiling T cell receptor beta repertoires in ankylosing spondylitis patients and healthy donors. The full study cohort was made up of about 24 ankylosing spondylitis patients and around 100 healthy donors. Samples of peripheral blood were taken, and for ankylosing spondylitis patients, synovial fluid was collected as well. Paper-wide results and their limitations: A CD8+ phenotype was shown by the disease-linked clones, which were found at relatively low frequencies in peripheral blood. The disease-linked clones were reported as significantly enriched in matched synovial fluid samples from ankylosing spondylitis patients. Some of the motif variants had been reported before in the synovial fluid and blood of reactive arthritis patients, a finding that suggests common disease-initiation mechanisms. A TCR beta motif made up of several highly homologous amino acid variants appeared to be characteristic of blood from ankylosing spondylitis patients.

Sequencer: Illumina HiSeq 2500. Quantitative 5'-RACE with molecular barcodes was used to prepare TCR beta libraries. The paper's data handling went like this. A new computational method based on a probabilistic model of VDJ rearrangement was used to identify disease-linked TCR variants. Using fastp at Q25 and MiXCR, TCRdb reprocessed the public reads and kept productive beta chains. Each entry merges the rows of one CDR3 protein and shows their most common DNA and genes. TCRdb's processing, not the authors' own work, is the source of the V and J calls. For this sample the table gives 10,000 to 15,000 distinct CDR3 sequences, of which around 2.8% were detected only once. Of the sample, less than 9% is held by the ten largest clones. This clonotype appeared many times. No antigen is known for it. Per-base qualities were not stored, and no clone one base away is much larger. The source is a male donor with ankylosing spondylitis or in good health (not recorded which). The specimen sequenced was blood, either unsorted or a sorted T cell fraction (not recorded which).

The CDR3 protein is CASSTGQSTDTQYF. The nucleotides are TGTGCCAGCAGTACTGGACAGAGCACAGATACGCAGTATTTT. Here the chain combines TRBV9 and TRBJ2-3, with a weak D call of TRBD1 (6 bases match). From the cysteine up to the phenylalanine, the CDR3 has a length of 14 residues. The only DNA kept is the CDR3, 42 bases in frame from the first base. Reading the germline V gene gives CDR1 SGDLS and CDR2 YYNGEE. Deletion took 5 bases off V and 0 bases off J, with a span of 10 bases between the germline ends.